This passage covers 2 T cell receptor beta chains from one sample sequenced in a study of cytomegalovirus exposure and HLA in healthy donors. The study ran its PCR with 60 Vbeta and 13 Jbeta primers. The table came from immunoSEQ multiplex PCR; TCRdb's copy has only in-frame clones and leaves some out. The sample includes under 200,000 clones, 70% to 80% seen only once; the top ten take 12% to 15%. The sample taken for sequencing was PBMCs. All receptors come from a woman in her twenties or thirties in good health and CMV-seropositive.

The chain links TRBV7-6 to TRBJ2-5; D perhaps matches TRBD1 (5 bases). The ends were cut back, 6 bases at V and 5 bases at J, with 13 bases in the middle. Germline V CDR1 and CDR2: SGHVS, FNYEAQ. CDR3 length: 13 amino acids. The CDR3 protein is CASRAGLGETQYF. The CDR3 coding sequence is TGTGCCAGCAGGGCAGGGTTAGGGGAGACCCAGTACTTC.

This rearrangement joins TRBV11-3 to TRBJ2-7; D possibly corresponds to TRBD2 (5 bases). The CDR3 consists of 13 residues. CDR1 and CDR2 from the germline V gene are SGHNT and YENEEA. V lost 3 bases to trimming and J lost 7 bases, with 13 bases between them. CDR3 DNA: TGTGCCAGCAGCTTGACGGGAACGGGGGAGCAGTACTTC. This gives the protein CASSLTGTGEQYF.